This T cell receptor (beta chain) comes out of a study of T cells after yellow fever vaccination. Findings and limits, study-wide: Abundant clonotypes from the bulk population could get into FACS-sorted repertoires as contaminants. Faster peaking, at day 5 versus 15, marked a secondary response that was weaker.

5'RACE template switching produced TCR cDNA carrying a universal primer site and UMIs. MiXCR, applied by TCRdb to the 5' RACE reads, yields one record per CDR3 protein. Counted here are approximately 350,000 distinct CDR3 sequences, about 9.9% occurring once; the ten biggest clones make up more than 15%. This clonotype appeared many times. Antigen: not known. CDR1 is LGHNA, CDR2 YNFKEQ, per germline. CDR3 length: 16 amino acids. V was pared by 0 bases and J by 2 bases, with 11 bases between. The clonotype comes from a young man who received the YFV17D yellow fever vaccine. The specimen comprised PBMCs, sampled on the day of the first yellow fever vaccination. The chain couples TRBV4-2 to TRBJ1-5; D uncertain. CDR3 sequence reads: CASSQDLEGGNQPQHF. The CDR3 bases are TGTGCCAGCAGCCAAGATCTCGAAGGTGGCAATCAGCCCCAGCATTTT.